These 3 T cell receptor beta chains were all obtained from the same sample, sequenced in a study of shared clonotypes between healthy human individuals. Data came from immunoSEQ multiplex PCR; TCRdb stores just in-frame clones and leaves some out. The table lists more than 1 million clones, approximately 78% of them singletons, with 0.4% to 0.55% in the top ten. The sample comprised memory CD4+ T cells from PBMCs. The subset is: CD45RA-negative fraction. The receptor set was obtained from a man aged 18 to 30 in good health. Some clones in this sample may be carry-over from other donors' samples.

The chain couples TRBV11-2 to TRBJ2-5; 8 bases are a match to TRBD1. CDR1 and CDR2 from the germline V gene are SGHAT and FQNNGV. V dropped 4 bases and J dropped 4; count of bases not matched to a gene: 8. There are 15 residues in the CDR3. CDR3 sequence (DNA): TGTGCCAGCAGCTCCGTTCAGGGGGCGGGAGAGACCCAGTACTTC. Protein sequence: CASSSVQGAGETQYF.

The chain combines TRBV2 with TRBJ1-5; D may be TRBD1 (6 bases). From germline, CDR1 is SNHLY and CDR2 FYNNEI. The length of the CDR3 is 15 residues. Trimming pared 0 bases from V and 3 bases from J, leaving 9 bases between. The CDR3 here is CASSEAWGLNQPQHF. For the CDR3, the DNA is TGTGCCAGCAGTGAAGCGTGGGGGCTCAATCAGCCCCAGCATTTT.

This clone came up a few times. The chain recombines TRBV6-6 with TRBJ1-2; D uncertain. The CDR3 is made up of 12 amino acids. V was cut by 8 bases and J by 8 bases, with 15 bases left in between. CDR1 is MNHNY and CDR2 is SVGAGI in the germline V gene (reference sequence). This chain's CDR3 is CASHSQRTGYTF. CDR3 bases: TGTGCCAGCCATAGTCAGAGAACGGGCTACACCTTC.